Here is one T cell receptor beta chain with its context. Its antigen remains unidentified. The sample comes from a study of beta chain features in type 1 diabetes. General study results and limits: Cells expressing TCR highly could be over-represented by cDNA sequencing. The study found moderately but significantly shorter TCRB CDR3s in all four CD4+ subsets of Type 1 diabetes patients.

CD45RO/CCR7/CD25/CD127/CD95/CD27 staining was used to isolate CD4+ naive, central memory, regulatory and stem cell-like memory cells by sorting. Purity above 95% was achieved in all sorted populations. Germline CDR1 SGHTA, CDR2 FQGNSA. The CDR3 consists of 14 residues. V lost 7 bases, J lost 2 bases, and 8 bases stayed unmatched. The authors reverse transcribed all of the isolated RNA, so sequencing captured expressed TCRB transcripts. Measured with immunoSEQ multiplex PCR; TCRdb has only the in-frame clones, and not every one. This sample carries about 640,000 clones, around an eighth of them seen once, and the ten largest clones take roughly 0.11%.

Sequenced material: naive CD4+ T cells from blood. This receptor was taken from a man aged 30 to 45 with type 1 diabetes. The chain is built from TRBV7-2 and TRBJ2-7, with 7 bases that match TRBD1. The CDR3, as DNA: TGTGCCAGCAATCTACAGGGGCATACCTACGAGCAGTACTTC. Its protein is CASNLQGHTYEQYF. The full variable domain, its missing parts supplied by reference TRBV7-2 and TRBJ2-7, is GAGVSQSPSNKVTEKGKDVELRCDPISGHTALYWYRQSLGQGLEFLIYFQGNSAPDKSGLPSDRFSAERTGGSVSTLTIQRTQQEDSAVYLCASNLQGHTYEQYFGPGTRLTVT.